This passage covers 9 T cell receptor beta chains from one sample sequenced in a study of shared clonotypes between healthy human individuals. The method was immunoSEQ multiplex PCR; TCRdb's version includes in-frame clones alone and lacks a portion of them. This table holds approximately 710,000 clones, about nine tenths found once. Input material: memory CD8+ T cells from PBMCs. Subset defined: CD45RO+ cells pooled with CCR7-negative TemRA cells. The receptors derive from a man aged 18 to 29 in good health. Some clones in this sample may be carry-over from other donors' samples.

The V call is TRBV18, the J call TRBJ2-5; D is uncertain. CDR1 is KGHSH, CDR2 LQKENI, per germline. CDR3 size: 16 residues. Trimming removed 1 base at V and 1 base at J, with 13 bases between. This CDR3 reads CASSPHPRSVQETQYF. Written as DNA, the CDR3 is TGTGCCAGCTCACCACACCCGAGGTCGGTCCAAGAGACCCAGTACTTC. The full variable domain, its missing parts supplied by reference TRBV18 and TRBJ2-5, is NAGVMQNPRHLVRRRGQEARLRCSPMKGHSHVYWYRQLPEEGLKFMVYLQKENIIDESGMPKERFSAEFPKEGPSILRIQQVVRGDSAAYFCASSPHPRSVQETQYFGPGTRLLVL.

V and J are TRBV9 and TRBJ1-1, with D perhaps TRBD1 (5 bases). This CDR3 has 15 amino acids. The germline gives CDR1 SGDLS, CDR2 YYNGEE. Trimming left V 0 bases short and J 1 base short, with 10 bases between. The CDR3 spells CASSVDGDWNTEAFF. The CDR3 DNA follows: TGTGCCAGCAGCGTAGATGGGGACTGGAACACTGAAGCTTTCTTT.

The CDR3 region is CASSFRGEETQYF. The CDR3 coding sequence is TGTGCCAGCAGCTTCCGGGGAGAGGAGACCCAGTACTTC. This chain uses TRBV11-3 with TRBJ2-5; D possibly corresponds to TRBD2 (5 bases). Trimming took off 3 bases at V and 5 bases at J, with 10 bases between the two ends. The CDR3 extends over 13 amino acids. Germline-derived CDR1 and CDR2 are SGHNT and YENEEA.

The chain has TRBV27 and TRBJ2-3; D remains unclear. The CDR3 loop spans 18 amino acids. Trimming removed 5 bases from V and 0 bases from J, with 21 bases in between. CDR1 and CDR2 from the germline V gene are MNHEY and SMNVEV (reference sequence). CDR3 nucleotides: TGTGCCAGCAGTCCCAAGCTAGGATTGGGATCTAGCACAGATACGCAGTATTTT. Its protein is CASSPKLGLGSSTDTQYF.

The chain joins TRBV28 to TRBJ1-5; no firm D call. The ends were cut back, 8 bases at V and 4 bases at J, with 9 bases in the middle. Germline V lookup: CDR1 MDHEN, CDR2 SYDVKM. The CDR3 has 12 amino acids. CDR3 nucleotides: TGTGCCAGCGGTTCGGGAAATCAGCCCCAGCATTTT. This translates into CASGSGNQPQHF.

This chain links TRBV7-9 with TRBJ2-7; 8 bases line up with TRBD2. V shed 5 bases, J shed 0 bases, and the junction held 3 bases outside the gene matches. The CDR3 covers 14 residues. Looked up from germline, CDR1 is SEHNR and CDR2 is FQNEAQ (reference sequence). The CDR3, as DNA: TGTGCCAGCAGCAAACTAGCGGACTCCTACGAGCAGTACTTC. Translation gives CASSKLADSYEQYF.

This clone was detected once. The genes are TRBV29-1 and TRBJ1-1, with 7 bases fitting TRBD1. This CDR3 has 14 residues. Germline CDR1 SQVTM, CDR2 ANQGSEA. The V segment lost 3 bases and the J segment 6 bases; nucleotides outside the gene matches: 10. The CDR3 coding sequence is TGCAGCGTTGAGGGAACAGGGGTATACGCTGAAGCTTTCTTT. It specifies CSVEGTGVYAEAFF.

The rearrangement links TRBV7-8 to TRBJ1-2, with 11 bases matching TRBD1. CDR1 is SGHVS and CDR2 is FQNEAQ in the germline V gene. V lost 1 base, J lost 6 bases, and 7 bases stayed unmatched. The CDR3 runs to 16 residues. DNA of the CDR3: TGTGCCAGCAGCTTAGTCAAGGACAGGGGGCAGAATGGCTACACCTTC. As protein: CASSLVKDRGQNGYTF. Drawing the rest from reference TRBV7-8 and TRBJ1-2, the complete variable domain is GAGVSQSPRYKVAKRGQDVALRCDPISGHVSLFWYQQALGQGPEFLTYFQNEAQLDKSGLPSDRFFAERPEGSVSTLKIQRTQQEDSAVYLCASSLVKDRGQNGYTFGSGTRLTVV.

The chain has TRBV10-3 and TRBJ2-3; 9 nucleotides match TRBD2. From germline, CDR1 is ENHRY and CDR2 SYGVKD. V dropped 5 bases and J dropped 2; count of bases not matched to a gene: 8. CDR3 length equals 16 residues. CDR3 sequence: CAISRLAGIPTDTQYF. The CDR3 coding sequence is TGTGCCATCAGTAGGCTAGCGGGGATCCCCACAGATACGCAGTATTTT.